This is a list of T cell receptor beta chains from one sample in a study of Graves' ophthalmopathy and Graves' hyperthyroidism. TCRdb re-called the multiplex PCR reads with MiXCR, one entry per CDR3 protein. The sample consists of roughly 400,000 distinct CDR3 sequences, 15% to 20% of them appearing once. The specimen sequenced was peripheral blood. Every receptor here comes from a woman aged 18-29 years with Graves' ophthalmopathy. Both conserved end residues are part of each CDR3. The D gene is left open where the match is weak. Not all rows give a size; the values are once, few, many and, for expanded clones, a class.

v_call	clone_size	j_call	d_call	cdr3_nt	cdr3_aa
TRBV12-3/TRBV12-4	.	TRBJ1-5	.	TGTGCCAGCAGTTTCATCAGGAGACCGATATATAGCAATCAGCCCCAGCATTTT	CASSFIRRPIYSNQPQHF
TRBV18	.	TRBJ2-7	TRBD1	TGTGCCAGCTCACCACCGCTTAGGGGGCGATTCCACGAGCAGTACTTC	CASSPPLRGRFHEQYF
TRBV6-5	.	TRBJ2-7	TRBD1	TGTGCCAGCAGTTCGGGACAGGGTGACTACGAGCAGTACTTC	CASSSGQGDYEQYF
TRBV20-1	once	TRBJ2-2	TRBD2	TGCAGTGCTACCTCCGAGACTAGCCCCGGGGAGCTGTTTTTT	CSATSETSPGELFF
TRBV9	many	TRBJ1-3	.	TGTGCCAGCAGCGTAGGGGCAGCCGGATTTCTCTCTGGAAACACCATATATTTT	CASSVGAAGFLSGNTIYF
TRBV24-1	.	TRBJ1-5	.	TGTGCCACCAGTTTAGGGTCTGTTCAGCCCCAGCATTTT	CATSLGSVQPQHF
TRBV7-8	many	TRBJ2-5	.	TGTGCCAGCAGCCAGAGGGAAGAGACCCAGTACTTC	CASSQREETQYF
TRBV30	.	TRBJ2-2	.	TGTGCCTGGAGTGTAAAGAATCGGCTCGGGGAGCTGTTTTTT	CAWSVKNRLGELFF
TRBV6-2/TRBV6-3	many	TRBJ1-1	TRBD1	TGTGCCAGCAGTTACGCGGCAGGGGGGCCAGCTTTCTTT	CASSYAAGGPAFF
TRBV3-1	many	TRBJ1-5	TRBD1	TGTGCCAGCAGCCACCGCGGACAGGACGGGGGGCAGCCCCAGCATTTT	CASSHRGQDGGQPQHF
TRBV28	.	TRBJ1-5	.	TGTGCCAGCAGTCCACCTTACAGCAATCAGCCCCAGCATTTT	CASSPPYSNQPQHF
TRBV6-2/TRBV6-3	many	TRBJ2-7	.	TGTGCCAGCAGTTACCAGGGGAGCGGGACTCACGAGCAGTACTTC	CASSYQGSGTHEQYF
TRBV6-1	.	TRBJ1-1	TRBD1	TGTGCCAGCAGCCGCCGGGACAGGGATATGAACACTGAAGCTTTCTTT	CASSRRDRDMNTEAFF
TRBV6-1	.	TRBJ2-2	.	TGTGCCAGCAGTGAAGGGACGGCCCACACCGGGGAGCTGTTTTTT	CASSEGTAHTGELFF
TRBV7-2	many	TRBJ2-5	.	TGTGCCAGCAGCTTAGGTTCGGGGGAGACCCAGTACTTC	CASSLGSGETQYF
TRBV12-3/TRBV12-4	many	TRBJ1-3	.	TGTGCCAGCAGCGAACGGACGGTCTCTGGAAACACCATATATTTT	CASSERTVSGNTIYF